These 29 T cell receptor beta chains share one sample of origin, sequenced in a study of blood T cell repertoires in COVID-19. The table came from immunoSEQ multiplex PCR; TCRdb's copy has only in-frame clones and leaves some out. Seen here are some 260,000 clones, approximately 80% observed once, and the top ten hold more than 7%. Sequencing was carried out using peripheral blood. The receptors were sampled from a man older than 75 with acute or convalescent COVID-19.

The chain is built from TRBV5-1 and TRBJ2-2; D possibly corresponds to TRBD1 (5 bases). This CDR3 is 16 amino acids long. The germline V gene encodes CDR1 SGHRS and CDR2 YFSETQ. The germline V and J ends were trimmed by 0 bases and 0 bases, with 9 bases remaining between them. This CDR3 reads CASSLGQRANTGELFF. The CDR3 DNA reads TGCGCCAGCAGCTTGGGACAGAGAGCGAACACCGGGGAGCTGTTTTTT.

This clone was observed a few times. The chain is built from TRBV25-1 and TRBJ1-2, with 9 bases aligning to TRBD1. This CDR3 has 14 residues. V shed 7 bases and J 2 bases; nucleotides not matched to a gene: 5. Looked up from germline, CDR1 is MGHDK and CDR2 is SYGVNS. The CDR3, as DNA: TGTGCCAGCACTATGACAGGGGGAAACTATGGCTACACCTTC. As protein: CASTMTGGNYGYTF.

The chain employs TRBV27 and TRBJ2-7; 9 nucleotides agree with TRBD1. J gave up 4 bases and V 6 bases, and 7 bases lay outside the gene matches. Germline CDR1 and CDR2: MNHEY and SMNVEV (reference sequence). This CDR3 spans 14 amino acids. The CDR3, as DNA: TGTGCCAGCAGGCTCACAGGGGGCAGTTACGAGCAGTACTTC. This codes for CASRLTGGSYEQYF.

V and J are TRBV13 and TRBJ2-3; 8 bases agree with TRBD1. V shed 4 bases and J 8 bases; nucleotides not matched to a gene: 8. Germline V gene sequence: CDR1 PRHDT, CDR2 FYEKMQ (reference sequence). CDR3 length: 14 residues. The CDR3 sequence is CASSYTGGWGTQYF. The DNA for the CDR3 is TGTGCCAGCAGCTACACAGGGGGTTGGGGTACGCAGTATTTT.

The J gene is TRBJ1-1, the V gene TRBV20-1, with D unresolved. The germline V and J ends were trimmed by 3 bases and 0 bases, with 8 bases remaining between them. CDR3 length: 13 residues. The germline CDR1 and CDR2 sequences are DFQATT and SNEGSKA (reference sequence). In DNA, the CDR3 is TGCAGTGCTAGTCCACAGATGAACACTGAAGCTTTCTTT. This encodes CSASPQMNTEAFF.

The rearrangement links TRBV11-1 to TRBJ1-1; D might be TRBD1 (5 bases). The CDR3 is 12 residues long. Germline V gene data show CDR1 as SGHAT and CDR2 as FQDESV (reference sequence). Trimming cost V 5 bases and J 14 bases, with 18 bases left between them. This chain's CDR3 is CASSMSRDWQFF. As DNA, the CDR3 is TGTGCCAGCAGCATGAGCCGGGACTGGCAGTTCTTT.

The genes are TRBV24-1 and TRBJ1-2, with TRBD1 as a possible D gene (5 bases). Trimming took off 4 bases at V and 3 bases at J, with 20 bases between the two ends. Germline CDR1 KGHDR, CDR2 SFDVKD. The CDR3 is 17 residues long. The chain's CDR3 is CATSDRTGRGSYYGYTF. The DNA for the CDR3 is TGTGCCACCAGTGACCGGACCGGGAGGGGCTCTTACTATGGCTACACCTTC.

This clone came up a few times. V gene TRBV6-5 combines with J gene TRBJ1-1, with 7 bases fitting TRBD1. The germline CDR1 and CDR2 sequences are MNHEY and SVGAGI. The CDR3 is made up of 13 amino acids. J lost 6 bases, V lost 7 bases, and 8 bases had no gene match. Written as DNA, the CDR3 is TGTGCCAGCACCCGACAGGGACGGTCTGAAGCTTTCTTT. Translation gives CASTRQGRSEAFF.

The CDR3 DNA reads TGTGCCAGCAGCTTACAAGCCAGGGGCAACGAGCAGTACTTC. It specifies CASSLQARGNEQYF. The V and J genes are TRBV7-3 and TRBJ2-7; D is perhaps TRBD1 (6 bases). Germline V gives CDR1 SGHTA, CDR2 FQGTGA. V lost 2 bases, J lost 5 bases, and 13 bases lay in between. The CDR3 is 14 residues long.

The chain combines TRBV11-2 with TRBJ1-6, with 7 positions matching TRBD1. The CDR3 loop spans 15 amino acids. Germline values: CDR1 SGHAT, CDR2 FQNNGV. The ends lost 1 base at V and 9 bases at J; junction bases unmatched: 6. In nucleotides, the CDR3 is TGTGCCAGCAGCTTAGCAGGGACAGAACGTTCACCCCTCCACTTT. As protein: CASSLAGTERSPLHF.

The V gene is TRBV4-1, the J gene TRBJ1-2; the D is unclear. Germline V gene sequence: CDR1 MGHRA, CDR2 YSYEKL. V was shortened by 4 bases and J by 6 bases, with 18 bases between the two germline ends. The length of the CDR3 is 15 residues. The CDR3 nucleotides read TGCGCCAGCAGCCTTTCGGGTAATCCCTACGATGGCTACACCTTC. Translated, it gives CASSLSGNPYDGYTF.

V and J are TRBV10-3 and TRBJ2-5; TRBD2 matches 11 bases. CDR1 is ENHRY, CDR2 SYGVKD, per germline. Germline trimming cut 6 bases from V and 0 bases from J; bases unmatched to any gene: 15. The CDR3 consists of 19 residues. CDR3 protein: CAISEGTGLADLYQETQYF. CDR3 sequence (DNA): TGTGCCATCAGCGAAGGAACGGGACTAGCGGACTTGTACCAAGAGACCCAGTACTTC.

This chain's CDR3 is CASRASGANVLTF. CDR3 coding DNA: TGTGCCAGCAGGGCCTCTGGGGCCAACGTCCTGACTTTC. The chain uses TRBV3-1 (or the pseudogene TRBV3-2) and TRBJ2-6; no definite D call. V was cut by 6 bases and J by 0 bases, with 3 bases left in between. Germline loops: CDR1 LGHDT, CDR2 YNNKEL (reference sequence). The CDR3 runs 13 residues.

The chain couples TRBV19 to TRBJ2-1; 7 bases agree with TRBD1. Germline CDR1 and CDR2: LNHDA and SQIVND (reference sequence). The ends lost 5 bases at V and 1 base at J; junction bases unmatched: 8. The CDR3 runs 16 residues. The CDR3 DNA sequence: TGTGCCAGTAGTCTCCGACAGGGACGTTCCTACAATGAGCAGTTCTTC. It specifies CASSLRQGRSYNEQFF.

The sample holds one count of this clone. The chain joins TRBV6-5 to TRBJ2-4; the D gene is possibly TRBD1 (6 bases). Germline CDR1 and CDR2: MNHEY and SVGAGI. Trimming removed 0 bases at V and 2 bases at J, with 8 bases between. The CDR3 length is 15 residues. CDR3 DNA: TGTGCCAGCAGTTACTCGGGACATACCAAAAACATTCAGTACTTC. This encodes CASSYSGHTKNIQYF.

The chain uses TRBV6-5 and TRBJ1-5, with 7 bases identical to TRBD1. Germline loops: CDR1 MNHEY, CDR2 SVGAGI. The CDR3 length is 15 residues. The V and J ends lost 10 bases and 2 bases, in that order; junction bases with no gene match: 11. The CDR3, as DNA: TGTGCCATCTCGGACAGGTACTTGGGCAATCAGCCCCAGCATTTT. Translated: CAISDRYLGNQPQHF.

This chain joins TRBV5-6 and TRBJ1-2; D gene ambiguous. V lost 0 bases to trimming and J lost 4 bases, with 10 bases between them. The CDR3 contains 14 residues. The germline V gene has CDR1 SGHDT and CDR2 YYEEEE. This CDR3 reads CASSLGPGVYGYTF. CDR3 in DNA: TGTGCCAGCAGCTTGGGTCCGGGTGTCTATGGCTACACCTTC. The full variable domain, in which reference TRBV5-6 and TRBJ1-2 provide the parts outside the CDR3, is DAGVTQSPTHLIKTRGQQVTLRCSPKSGHDTVSWYQQALGQGPQFIFQYYEEEERQRGNFPDRFSGHQFPNYSSELNVNALLLGDSALYLCASSLGPGVYGYTFGSGTRLTVV.

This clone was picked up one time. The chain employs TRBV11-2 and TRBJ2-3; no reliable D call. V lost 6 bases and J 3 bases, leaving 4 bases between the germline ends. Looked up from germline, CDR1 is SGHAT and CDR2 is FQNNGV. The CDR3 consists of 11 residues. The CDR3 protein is CASSPTDTQYF. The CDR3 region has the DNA TGTGCCAGCAGTCCGACAGATACGCAGTATTTT.

CDR3 region: CASIPTSGSSYNEQFF. The CDR3 bases are TGTGCCAGTATCCCCACTAGCGGGAGCTCCTACAATGAGCAGTTCTTC. The chain carries TRBV19 and TRBJ2-1; the match to TRBD2 covers 11 bases. Trimming took 7 bases from V and 0 from J; bases not matched to a gene: 5. The CDR3 has 16 amino acids. Germline lookup yields CDR1 LNHDA and CDR2 SQIVND (reference sequence). The full variable domain, rest sourced from reference TRBV19 and TRBJ2-1, is DGGITQSPKYLFRKEGQNVTLSCEQNLNHDAMYWYRQDPGQGLRLIYYSQIVNDFQKGDIAEGYSVSREKKESFPLTVTSAQKNPTAFYLCASIPTSGSSYNEQFFGPGTRLTVL.

The CDR3 bases are TGTGCCAGTAGATCCCCGGGACTAGCGGGAGGTTCCTACGAGCAGTACTTC. Protein product: CASRSPGLAGGSYEQYF. The chain carries TRBV28 and TRBJ2-7; TRBD2 matches at 15 bases. CDR3 length: 17 amino acids. Germline assignment: CDR1 MDHEN and CDR2 SYDVKM. The V segment lost 9 bases and the J segment 1 base; nucleotides outside the gene matches: 10. Using reference TRBV28 and TRBJ2-7 for the parts outside the CDR3, the full variable domain is DVKVTQSSRYLVKRTGEKVFLECVQDMDHENMFWYRQDPGLGLRLIYFSYDVKMKEKGDIPEGYSVSREKKERFSLILESASTNQTSMYLCASRSPGLAGGSYEQYFGPGTRLTVT.

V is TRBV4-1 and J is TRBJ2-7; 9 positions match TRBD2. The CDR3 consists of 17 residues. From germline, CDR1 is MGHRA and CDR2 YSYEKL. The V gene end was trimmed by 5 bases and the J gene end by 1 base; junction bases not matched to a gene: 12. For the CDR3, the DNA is TGCGCCAGCAGCGCTCCCGGGACTAGCCGACGATCCTACGAGCAGTACTTC. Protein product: CASSAPGTSRRSYEQYF.

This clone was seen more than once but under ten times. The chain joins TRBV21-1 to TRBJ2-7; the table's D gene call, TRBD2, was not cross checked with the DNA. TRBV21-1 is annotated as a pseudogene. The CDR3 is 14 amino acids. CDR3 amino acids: CARNGGRFSYEQYF. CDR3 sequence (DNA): TGTGCCCGAAACGGCGGGAGGTTCTCCTACGAGCAGTACTTC.

CDR3: CASSLSGQQPQHF. CDR3 DNA sequence: TGTGCCAGCAGCTTAAGCGGCCAGCAGCCCCAGCATTTT. The chain uses TRBV7-9 and TRBJ1-5; D gene uncertain. The CDR3 has 13 amino acids. Germline CDR1 reads SEHNR; CDR2 reads FQNEAQ (reference sequence). V lost 2 bases and J 7 bases, leaving 9 bases between the germline ends.

CDR3 sequence reads: CASSRRVQGISQPQHF. DNA for the CDR3: TGTGCCAGCTCCCGCCGGGTCCAGGGCATCAGTCAGCCCCAGCATTTT. The chain recombines TRBV18 with TRBJ1-5; maybe TRBD1 (5 bases). CDR3 length equals 16 residues. Germline CDR1 is KGHSH and CDR2 is LQKENI. V lost 6 bases to trimming and J lost 6 bases, with 21 bases between them.

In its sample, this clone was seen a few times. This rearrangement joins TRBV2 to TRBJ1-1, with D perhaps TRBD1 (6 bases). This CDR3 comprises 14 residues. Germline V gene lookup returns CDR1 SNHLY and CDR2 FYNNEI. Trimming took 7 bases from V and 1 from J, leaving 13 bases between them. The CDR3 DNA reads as TGTGCCAGCACCTGGACAGCGGAGAACACTGAAGCTTTCTTT. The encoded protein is CASTWTAENTEAFF.

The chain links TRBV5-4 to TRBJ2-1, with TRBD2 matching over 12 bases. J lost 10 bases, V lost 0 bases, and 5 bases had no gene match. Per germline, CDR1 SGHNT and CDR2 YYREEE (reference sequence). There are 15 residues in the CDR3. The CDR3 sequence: CASSLGGLAGREQFF. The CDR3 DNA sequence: TGTGCCAGCAGCTTGGGGGGACTAGCGGGTCGGGAGCAGTTCTTC. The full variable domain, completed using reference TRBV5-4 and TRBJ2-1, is ETGVTQSPTHLIKTRGQQVTLRCSSQSGHNTVSWYQQALGQGPQFIFQYYREEENGRGNFPPRFSGLQFPNYSSELNVNALELDDSALYLCASSLGGLAGREQFFGPGTRLTVL.

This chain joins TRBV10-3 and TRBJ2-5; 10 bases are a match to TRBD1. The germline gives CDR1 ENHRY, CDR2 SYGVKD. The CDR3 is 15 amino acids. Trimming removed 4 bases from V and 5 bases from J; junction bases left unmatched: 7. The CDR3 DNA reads TGTGCCATCAGTGGGCCCGGGACAGGGGTTGAGACCCAGTACTTC. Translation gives CAISGPGTGVETQYF.

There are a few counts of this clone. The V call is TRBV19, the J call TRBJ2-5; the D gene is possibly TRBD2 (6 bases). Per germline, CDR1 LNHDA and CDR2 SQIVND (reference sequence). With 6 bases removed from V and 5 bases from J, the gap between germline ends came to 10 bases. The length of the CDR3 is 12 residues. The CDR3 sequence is CASSRLGETQYF. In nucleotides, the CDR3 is TGTGCCAGTAGCCGACTAGGGGAGACCCAGTACTTC.

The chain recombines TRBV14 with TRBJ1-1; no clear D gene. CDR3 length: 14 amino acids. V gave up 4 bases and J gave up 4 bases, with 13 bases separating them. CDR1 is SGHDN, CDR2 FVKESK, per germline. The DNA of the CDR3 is TGTGCCAGCAGCCGAGGTCTGGCGGGCACTGAAGCTTTCTTT. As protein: CASSRGLAGTEAFF.